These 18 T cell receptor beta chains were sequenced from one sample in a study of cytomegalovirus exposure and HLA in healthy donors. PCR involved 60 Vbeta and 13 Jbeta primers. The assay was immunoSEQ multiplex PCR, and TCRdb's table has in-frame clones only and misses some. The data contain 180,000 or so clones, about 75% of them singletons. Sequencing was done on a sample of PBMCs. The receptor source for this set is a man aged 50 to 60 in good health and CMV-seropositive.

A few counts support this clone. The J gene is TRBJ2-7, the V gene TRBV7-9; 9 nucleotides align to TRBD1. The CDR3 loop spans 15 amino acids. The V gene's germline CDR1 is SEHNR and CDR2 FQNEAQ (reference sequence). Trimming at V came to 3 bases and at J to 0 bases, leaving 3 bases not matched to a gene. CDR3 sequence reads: CASSFGTGSSYEQYV. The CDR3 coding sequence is TGTGCCAGCAGCTTCGGGACAGGGAGCTCCTACGAGCAGTACGTC.

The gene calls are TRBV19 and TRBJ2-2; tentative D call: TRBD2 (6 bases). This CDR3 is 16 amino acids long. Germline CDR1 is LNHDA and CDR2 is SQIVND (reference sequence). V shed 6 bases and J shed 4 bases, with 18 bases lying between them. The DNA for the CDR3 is TGTGCCAGTAGGAACCCCGGGACTTACCGCACCGGGGAGCTGTTTTTT. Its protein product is CASRNPGTYRTGELFF.

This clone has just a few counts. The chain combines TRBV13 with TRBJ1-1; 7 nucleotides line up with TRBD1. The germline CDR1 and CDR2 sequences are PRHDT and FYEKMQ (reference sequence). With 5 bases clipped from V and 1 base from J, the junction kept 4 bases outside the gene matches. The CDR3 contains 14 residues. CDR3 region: CASSAYRGNTEAFF. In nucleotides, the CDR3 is TGTGCCAGCAGCGCTTACAGGGGGAACACTGAAGCTTTCTTT.

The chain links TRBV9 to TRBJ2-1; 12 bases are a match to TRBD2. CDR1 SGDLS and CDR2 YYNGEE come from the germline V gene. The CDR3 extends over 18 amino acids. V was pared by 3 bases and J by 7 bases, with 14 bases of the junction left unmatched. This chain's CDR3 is CASSEESASGGVGNEQFF. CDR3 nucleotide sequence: TGTGCCAGCAGCGAAGAATCGGCTAGCGGGGGGGTCGGGAATGAGCAGTTCTTC.

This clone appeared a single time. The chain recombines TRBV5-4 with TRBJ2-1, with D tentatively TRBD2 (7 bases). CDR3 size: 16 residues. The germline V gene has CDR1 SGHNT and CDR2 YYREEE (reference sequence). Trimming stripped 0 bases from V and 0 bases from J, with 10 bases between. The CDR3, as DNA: TGTGCCAGCAGCTTGGGTGGGGGGGCCTCCTACAATGAGCAGTTCTTC. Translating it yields CASSLGGGASYNEQFF. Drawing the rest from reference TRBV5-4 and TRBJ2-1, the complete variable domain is ETGVTQSPTHLIKTRGQQVTLRCSSQSGHNTVSWYQQALGQGPQFIFQYYREEENGRGNFPPRFSGLQFPNYSSELNVNALELDDSALYLCASSLGGGASYNEQFFGPGTRLTVL.

CDR3 DNA: TGTGCCGCGACCGACACAGGGGGAGAGACCCAGTACTTC. Protein: CAATDTGGETQYF. The gene calls are TRBV30 and TRBJ2-5; TRBD1 aligns across 8 bases. From germline, CDR1 is GTSNPN and CDR2 SVGIG (reference sequence). The CDR3 totals 13 residues. V gave up 8 bases and J gave up 4 bases; unmatched junction bases: 9.

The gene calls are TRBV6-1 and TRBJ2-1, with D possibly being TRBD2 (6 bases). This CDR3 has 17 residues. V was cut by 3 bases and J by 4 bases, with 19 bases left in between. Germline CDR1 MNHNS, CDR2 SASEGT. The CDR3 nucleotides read TGTGCCAGCAGTGATCTCGGGGAGACTAGGATTTACAATGAGCAGTTCTTC. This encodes CASSDLGETRIYNEQFF.

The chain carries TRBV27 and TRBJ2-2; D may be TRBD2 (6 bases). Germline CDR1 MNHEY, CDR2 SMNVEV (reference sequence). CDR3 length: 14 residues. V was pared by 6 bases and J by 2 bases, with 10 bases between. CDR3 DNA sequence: TGTGCCAGCAGGGGGACTGGAAACACCGGGGAGCTGTTTTTT. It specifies CASRGTGNTGELFF.

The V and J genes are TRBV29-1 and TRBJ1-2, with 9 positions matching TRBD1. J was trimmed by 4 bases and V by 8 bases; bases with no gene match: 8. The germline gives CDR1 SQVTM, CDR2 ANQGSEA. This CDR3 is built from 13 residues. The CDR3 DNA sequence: TGCAGCATAAAGGGGACAGGGTTCTATGGCTACACCTTC. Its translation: CSIKGTGFYGYTF.

CDR3 in amino acids: CASSQVKGDSNQPQHF. DNA for the CDR3: TGTGCCAGCAGCCAAGTTAAGGGGGATAGCAATCAGCCCCAGCATTTT. This chain joins TRBV4-2 and TRBJ1-5; possible D gene TRBD1, 6 bases. This CDR3 region has 16 residues. The germline gives CDR1 LGHNA, CDR2 YNFKEQ. Trimming removed 1 base from V and 0 bases from J, with 10 bases in between.

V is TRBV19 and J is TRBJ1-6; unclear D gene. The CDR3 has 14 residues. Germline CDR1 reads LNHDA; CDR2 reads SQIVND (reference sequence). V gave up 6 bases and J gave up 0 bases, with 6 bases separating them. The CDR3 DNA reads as TGTGCCAGTAGAGTGAGCTCCTATAATTCACCCCTCCACTTT. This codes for CASRVSSYNSPLHF.

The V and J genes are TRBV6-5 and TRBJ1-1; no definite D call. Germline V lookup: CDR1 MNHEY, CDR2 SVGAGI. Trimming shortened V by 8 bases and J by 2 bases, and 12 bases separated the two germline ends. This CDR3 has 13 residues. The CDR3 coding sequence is TGTGCCAGCTCGCACGAGGGTAACACTGAAGCTTTCTTT. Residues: CASSHEGNTEAFF.

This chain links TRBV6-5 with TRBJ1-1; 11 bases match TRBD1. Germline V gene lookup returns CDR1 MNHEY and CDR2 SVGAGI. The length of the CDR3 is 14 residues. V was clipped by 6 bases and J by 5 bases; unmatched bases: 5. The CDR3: CASRWDRGRTEAFF. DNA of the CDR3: TGTGCCAGCAGATGGGACAGGGGGAGGACTGAAGCTTTCTTT.

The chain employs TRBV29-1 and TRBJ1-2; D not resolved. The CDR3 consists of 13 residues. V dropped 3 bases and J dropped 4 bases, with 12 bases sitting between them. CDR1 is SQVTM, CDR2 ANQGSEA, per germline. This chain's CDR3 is CSVERQATYGYTF. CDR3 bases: TGCAGCGTTGAGCGTCAGGCCACCTATGGCTACACCTTC. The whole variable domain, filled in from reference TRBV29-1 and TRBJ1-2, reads SAVISQKPSRDICQRGTSLTIQCQVDSQVTMMFWYRQQPGQSLTLIATANQGSEATYESGFVIDKFPISRPNLTFSTLTVSNMSPEDSSIYLCSVERQATYGYTFGSGTRLTVV.

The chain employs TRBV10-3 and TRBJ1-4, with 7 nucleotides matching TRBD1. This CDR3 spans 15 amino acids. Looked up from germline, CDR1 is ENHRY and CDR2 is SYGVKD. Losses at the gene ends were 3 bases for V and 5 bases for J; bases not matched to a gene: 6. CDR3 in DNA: TGTGCCATCAGTGAAGGGGACAGACCGAATGAAAAACTGTTTTTT. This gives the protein CAISEGDRPNEKLFF.

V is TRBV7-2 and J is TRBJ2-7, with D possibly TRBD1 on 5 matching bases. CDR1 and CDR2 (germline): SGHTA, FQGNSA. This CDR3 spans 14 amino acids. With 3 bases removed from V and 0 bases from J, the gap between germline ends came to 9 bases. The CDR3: CASSFQGSSYEQYF. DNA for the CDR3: TGTGCCAGCAGCTTTCAGGGATCCTCCTACGAGCAGTACTTC. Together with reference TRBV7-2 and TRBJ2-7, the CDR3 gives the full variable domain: GAGVSQSPSNKVTEKGKDVELRCDPISGHTALYWYRQSLGQGLEFLIYFQGNSAPDKSGLPSDRFSAERTGGSVSTLTIQRTQQEDSAVYLCASSFQGSSYEQYFGPGTRLTVT.

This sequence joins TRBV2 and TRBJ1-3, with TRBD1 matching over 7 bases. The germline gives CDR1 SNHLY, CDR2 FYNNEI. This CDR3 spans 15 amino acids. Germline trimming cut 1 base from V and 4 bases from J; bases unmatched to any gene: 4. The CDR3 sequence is CASSEDRGRGNTIYF. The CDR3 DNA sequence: TGTGCCAGCAGTGAAGACAGGGGAAGAGGAAACACCATATATTTT.

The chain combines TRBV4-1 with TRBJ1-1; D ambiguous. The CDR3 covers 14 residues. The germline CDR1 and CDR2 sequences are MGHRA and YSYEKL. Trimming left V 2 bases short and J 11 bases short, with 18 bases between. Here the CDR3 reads CASSQISAGTGAFF. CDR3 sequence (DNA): TGCGCCAGCAGCCAAATCTCGGCGGGCACGGGGGCTTTCTTT.